These 6 T cell receptor beta chains were all obtained from the same sample, sequenced in a study of T cell responses to AZD1222 COVID-19 vaccine. The protocol was immunoSEQ multiplex PCR, while the TCRdb copy is restricted to in-frame clones and leaves out a portion. The data show around 83,000 clones, more than 70% seen once. Sequencing was performed on peripheral blood, taken on day 0 of AZD1222 vaccination. The receptors shown here come from an adult in good health.

This clone was detected once. The V and J genes are TRBV29-1 and TRBJ1-2; 12 bases align to TRBD1. The CDR3 runs 13 residues. Germline V CDR1 and CDR2: SQVTM, ANQGSEA. Trimming cost V 7 bases and J 8 bases; bases outside gene matches: 8. For the CDR3, the DNA is TGCAGCGCTACGGGACAGGGGGCGTGGGGCTACACCTTC. Its protein is CSATGQGAWGYTF.

The chain recombines TRBV28 with TRBJ1-1, with D perhaps matching TRBD1 (5 bases). The CDR3 sequence is 15 residues long. Trimming cost V 1 base and J 5 bases, with 14 bases left between them. CDR1 and CDR2 (germline): MDHEN, SYDVKM. This CDR3 reads CASSLSGRGRTEAFF. In nucleotides, the CDR3 is TGTGCCAGCAGTTTATCAGGGCGGGGCAGGACTGAAGCTTTCTTT.

The rearrangement links TRBV19 to TRBJ1-2; D call uncertain. The CDR3 runs 13 residues. V was pared by 6 bases and J by 7 bases, with 15 bases between. Germline V lookup: CDR1 LNHDA, CDR2 SQIVND (reference sequence). CDR3 amino acids: CASSSLRIGGYTF. As DNA, the CDR3 is TGTGCCAGTAGCTCCCTCCGTATAGGTGGCTACACCTTC.

J is TRBJ2-3 and V is TRBV30; possible D gene TRBD2, 6 bases. The CDR3 runs to 15 residues. Germline CDR1 and CDR2: GTSNPN and SVGIG (reference sequence). V dropped 4 bases and J dropped 2 bases, with 16 bases sitting between them. The DNA of the CDR3 is TGTGCCTGGACCCTGGGACTTTCCTACACAGATACGCAGTATTTT. Its protein product is CAWTLGLSYTDTQYF.

The V call is TRBV19, the J call TRBJ1-3; no reliable D call. With 5 bases removed from V and 0 bases from J, the gap between germline ends came to 5 bases. From germline, CDR1 is LNHDA and CDR2 SQIVND (reference sequence). The CDR3 has 13 residues. CDR3 nucleotide sequence: TGTGCCAGTAGTTACTTCTCTGGAAACACCATATATTTT. The encoded protein is CASSYFSGNTIYF.

The DNA for the CDR3 is TGTGCCAGCAGCTTAGGAATCACAGATACGCAGTATTTT. Encoded protein: CASSLGITDTQYF. The chain carries TRBV7-6 and TRBJ2-3; no reliable D call. Trimming stripped 1 base from V and 2 bases from J, with 4 bases between. There are 13 residues in the CDR3. CDR1 and CDR2 (germline): SGHVS, FNYEAQ.